These 24 T cell receptor beta chains were all obtained from the same sample, sequenced in a study of cytomegalovirus exposure and HLA in healthy donors. The PCR was carried out with 60 Vbeta primers and 13 Jbeta primers. Some clones are missing from TCRdb's copy, which holds only in-frame ones; the method was immunoSEQ multiplex PCR. The repertoire holds over 150,000 clones, with around 80% as singletons. What was sequenced was PBMCs. These receptors originate from a woman younger than 45 in good health and CMV-seropositive.

This clone was observed a handful of times. In the same sample, other DNA sequences code for this CDR3. The rearrangement uses TRBV19 and TRBJ1-1; D unclear. The CDR3 consists of 13 residues. V was cut by 6 bases and J by 1 base, with 9 bases left in between. Germline CDR1 is LNHDA and CDR2 is SQIVND (reference sequence). CDR3 nucleotides: TGTGCCAGTAGCGCCGGGAGGAACACTGAAGCTTTCTTT. It specifies CASSAGRNTEAFF.

V gene TRBV6-5 combines with J gene TRBJ2-1, with TRBD1 matching over 9 bases. Trimming cost V 6 bases and J 7 bases; bases outside gene matches: 10. CDR1 and CDR2 (germline): MNHEY, SVGAGI. This CDR3 region has 15 residues. The CDR3 is CASRRGTGLLNEQFF. The CDR3 DNA sequence: TGTGCCAGCAGAAGGGGGACAGGGCTTCTGAATGAGCAGTTCTTC.

The J gene is TRBJ2-5, the V gene TRBV11-2; 9 bases line up with TRBD1. Trimming removed 5 bases from V and 0 bases from J; junction bases left unmatched: 4. The CDR3 extends over 15 amino acids. The germline CDR1 and CDR2 sequences are SGHAT and FQNNGV. The CDR3 coding sequence is TGTGCCAGCAGCCTGGACAGGGGACACCAAGAGACCCAGTACTTC. This encodes CASSLDRGHQETQYF.

The chain links TRBV7-2 to TRBJ1-1; the match to TRBD1 covers 8 bases. Germline CDR1 reads SGHTA; CDR2 reads FQGNSA. Germline trimming cut 5 bases from V and 4 bases from J; bases unmatched to any gene: 6. The CDR3 contains 14 residues. The CDR3: CASSPGGATTEAFF. As DNA, the CDR3 is TGTGCCAGCAGCCCAGGGGGCGCAACCACTGAAGCTTTCTTT.

The DNA of the CDR3 is TGCGCCAGCAGCCAAGATCGTGGCAAAAATTGGCGGGAGTCAAAAAACATTCAGTACTTC. Translated: CASSQDRGKNWRESKNIQYF. The gene calls are TRBV4-1 and TRBJ2-4; 7 positions agree with TRBD2. Germline V gives CDR1 MGHRA, CDR2 YSYEKL. V lost 0 bases and J lost 4; bases outside the gene matches: 18. The CDR3 totals 20 residues.

The chain is built from TRBV4-3 and TRBJ1-4; D unresolved. V lost 0 bases, J lost 3 bases, and 8 bases lay in between. Germline CDR1 reads LGHNA; CDR2 reads YSLEER. The CDR3 has 15 amino acids. The DNA for the CDR3 is TGCGCCAGCAGCCAAGATCGCAGATCTAATGAAAAACTGTTTTTT. Its translation: CASSQDRRSNEKLFF.

This clone has only one observation. The V and J genes are TRBV10-3 and TRBJ2-5; 10 bases agree with TRBD2. The CDR3 sequence is 16 residues long. With 3 bases clipped from V and 2 bases from J, the junction kept 6 bases outside the gene matches. Germline CDR1 is ENHRY and CDR2 is SYGVKD. The CDR3 spells CAISDWGLASQETQYF. For the CDR3, the DNA is TGTGCCATCAGTGATTGGGGACTAGCGTCACAAGAGACCCAGTACTTC.

The chain uses TRBV11-3 and TRBJ2-7, with D perhaps TRBD2 (6 bases). The V gene's germline CDR1 is SGHNT and CDR2 YENEEA. The V gene lost 5 bases and the J gene lost 7 bases, with 24 bases spanning the gap. The CDR3 covers 16 residues. The CDR3 spells CASSRSLLGLGGEQYF. The DNA for the CDR3 is TGTGCCAGCAGCCGTTCTCTCCTGGGCCTCGGAGGGGAGCAGTACTTC.

The chain recombines TRBV15 with TRBJ1-5; no clear D gene. With 0 bases removed from V and 1 base from J, the gap between germline ends came to 10 bases. Germline V CDR1 and CDR2: LNHNV, YYDKDF (reference sequence). CDR3 length: 16 residues. CDR3 nucleotides: TGTGCCACCAGCAGAGATGCGTGGGAGAGCAATCAGCCCCAGCATTTT. This codes for CATSRDAWESNQPQHF.

The V gene is TRBV4-3, the J gene TRBJ2-1, with TRBD1 as a possible D gene (6 bases). Trimming stripped 3 bases from V and 3 bases from J, with 15 bases between. Germline V gene data show CDR1 as LGHNA and CDR2 as YSLEER. This CDR3 has 16 residues. As DNA, the CDR3 is TGCGCCAGCAGCCATGCCGGACAGAGCTACTACAATGAGCAGTTCTTC. It encodes CASSHAGQSYYNEQFF.

The chain has TRBV7-2 and TRBJ2-6, with D perhaps matching TRBD1 (5 bases). CDR3 length: 15 amino acids. Trimming left V 4 bases short and J 4 bases short, with 11 bases between. Germline V gene data show CDR1 as SGHTA and CDR2 as FQGNSA. CDR3 sequence: CASSSRASGANVLTF. CDR3 DNA sequence: TGTGCCAGCAGCTCCAGGGCTTCCGGGGCCAACGTCCTGACTTTC.

Note on this clone: At one end, the junction sequence differs from germline, possibly due to a read error. The chain has TRBV29-1 and TRBJ1-2; possibly TRBD1 for D (6 bases). CDR1 and CDR2 from the germline V gene are SQVTM and ANQGSEA. The length of the CDR3 is 10 residues. CDR3 loop: CSVEAGGILF. The CDR3 nucleotides read TGCAGCGTTGAGGCGGGGGGCATCCTCTTC.

This chain connects TRBV7-9 to TRBJ2-1, with 9 bases aligning to TRBD2. V dropped 5 bases and J dropped 3; count of bases not matched to a gene: 17. The germline V gene encodes CDR1 SEHNR and CDR2 FQNEAQ (reference sequence). CDR3 length: 19 amino acids. For the CDR3, the DNA is TGTGCCAGCAGCCCATCGCCTAGCGGGACTGCGGAGGGCTACAATGAGCAGTTCTTC. This gives the protein CASSPSPSGTAEGYNEQFF.

Details on this clone: The limits of the CDR3 on the DNA are not certain, so only TCRdb's listed CDR3 is given. V is TRBV1 and J is TRBJ2-2; TRBD1, the table's D call, lacks a check against the DNA. TRBV1 is labeled a pseudogene. The CDR3 length equals 24 residues, ends included. CDR3 loop: CTSSKSGVEHRGAVFWSWAGELFF.

The chain combines TRBV12-5 with TRBJ1-5; 8 bases are a match to TRBD1. This CDR3 has 19 residues. The trim removed 7 bases at V and 0 bases at J, leaving 17 bases unmatched. Germline CDR1 and CDR2: LGHNT and FRNRAP. The CDR3 nucleotides are TGTGCTAGTGCCCTCTCCCCCGGGACAGGAGAATATAGCAATCAGCCCCAGCATTTT. It yields the protein CASALSPGTGEYSNQPQHF.

This chain links TRBV6-5 with TRBJ1-2; TRBD1 matches at 7 bases. The CDR3 is made up of 14 amino acids. CDR1 is MNHEY, CDR2 SVGAGI, per germline. V lost 5 bases, J lost 3 bases, and 6 bases stayed unmatched. CDR3 protein: CASSKSGTDYGYTF. The CDR3 nucleotides are TGTGCCAGCAGTAAATCCGGGACAGACTATGGCTACACCTTC.

The chain links TRBV30 to TRBJ1-5; D may be TRBD1 (6 bases). The germline gives CDR1 GTSNPN, CDR2 SVGIG (reference sequence). The CDR3 length is 13 residues. The ends were cut back, 1 base at V and 4 bases at J, with 8 bases in the middle. The CDR3 nucleotides read TGTGCCTGGAGTGAGGACAGAAATCAGCCCCAGCATTTT. Translating it yields CAWSEDRNQPQHF.

V gene TRBV5-1 combines with J gene TRBJ2-3, with a weak D call TRBD1 (5 bases). The CDR3 sequence is 14 residues long. V lost 4 bases and J lost 8, with 17 bases in between. CDR1 is SGHRS and CDR2 is YFSETQ in the germline V gene. CDR3: CASSAIQVSGTQYF. The CDR3 DNA is TGCGCCAGCAGCGCAATACAGGTCTCGGGTACGCAGTATTTT. The full variable domain, with the rest looked up from reference TRBV5-1 and TRBJ2-3, is KAGVTQTPRYLIKTRGQQVTLSCSPISGHRSVSWYQQTPGQGLQFLFEYFSETQRNKGNFPGRFSGRQFSNSRSEMNVSTLELGDSALYLCASSAIQVSGTQYFGPGTRLTVL.

V is TRBV5-1 and J is TRBJ2-7; TRBD1 agrees at 9 bases. The J segment lost 5 bases and the V segment lost 1 base, leaving 4 bases of the junction unmatched. This CDR3 region has 14 residues. The V gene's germline CDR1 is SGHRS and CDR2 YFSETQ. CDR3 in amino acids: CASSLRTGDDEQYF. For the CDR3, the DNA is TGCGCCAGCAGCTTGCGGACAGGGGATGACGAGCAGTACTTC.

This clone was recorded at least ten times. The V and J genes are TRBV28 and TRBJ1-3, with unresolved D. The CDR3 has 13 residues. Germline loops: CDR1 MDHEN, CDR2 SYDVKM. V shed 2 bases and J shed 7 bases, with 9 bases lying between them. Here the CDR3 reads CASSLLVKNTIYF. In DNA form, the CDR3 reads TGTGCCAGCAGTTTACTAGTGAAGAACACCATATATTTT.

This chain uses TRBV6-5 with TRBJ1-1; D is unresolved. CDR3 length: 14 amino acids. The V end was cut by 6 bases, the J end by 4 bases, with 15 bases between. Germline CDR1 is MNHEY and CDR2 is SVGAGI. This CDR3 is CASRPLEMSTEAFF. The DNA for the CDR3 is TGTGCCAGCAGACCTCTTGAGATGAGCACTGAAGCTTTCTTT.

The rearrangement joins TRBV5-3 to TRBJ1-5; 7 positions agree with TRBD1. TRBV5-3 falls under the ORF class, with uncertain function. V shed 7 bases and J 0 bases; nucleotides not matched to a gene: 10. The CDR3 is 16 amino acids. This CDR3 is CARHGRQGDSNQPQHF. The DNA of the CDR3 is TGTGCCAGACACGGCCGACAGGGCGATAGCAATCAGCCCCAGCATTTT.

The V and J genes are TRBV7-9 and TRBJ1-1; TRBD1 matches 7 bases. Unmatched junction bases numbered 1, after V lost 1 base and J lost 5 bases. The CDR3 spans 13 residues. Germline assignment: CDR1 SEHNR and CDR2 FQNEAQ (reference sequence). The CDR3 protein is CASSLEGATEAFF. CDR3 coding DNA: TGTGCCAGCAGCTTAGAGGGGGCTACTGAAGCTTTCTTT.

V is TRBV11-2 and J is TRBJ1-5; D might be TRBD1 (6 bases). CDR1 and CDR2 (germline): SGHAT, FQNNGV. Trimming cost V 5 bases and J 2 bases, with 10 bases left between them. The CDR3 totals 14 residues. This CDR3 is CASSRTDGNQPQHF. The CDR3 DNA reads TGTGCCAGCAGCCGGACAGATGGCAATCAGCCCCAGCATTTT.